A selection of T cell receptor beta chains follows, all from one sample in a study of T-cell reconstitution after alpha-beta-depleted transplantation in children. From the PCR reads, TCRdb called clonotypes with MiXCR, one entry per CDR3 protein. The data contain 700,000 or so distinct CDR3 sequences, under 15% of them seen just once; the ten biggest clones take up around 0.76%. The input for sequencing was PBMCs, taken before TCRalphabeta/CD19-depleted stem cell transplant. These TCRs come from a girl aged 2 to 10 with congenital amegakaryocytic thrombocytopenia, due to receive a stem cell transplant. The conserved cysteine and the conserved F or W are not part of the CDR3 here. Each record gives: V gene, CDR3 protein.

>TRBV20-1
RATRDYNEQF
>TRBV6-2/TRBV6-3
ASSRLPIRDRIQY
>TRBV7-2
ASSLPTGAGELF
>TRBV20-1
SAKQGLGTDTQY
>TRBV5-1
ASSLDAGDTGELF
>TRBV6-1
ASSSNVAEGPYNEQF
>TRBV12-3/TRBV12-4
ASRSGLAGRYQETQY
>TRBV10-3
AIREWGEETQY
>TRBV5-1
ASSFTGSDIQY
>TRBV3-1
ASSRDTGGTEAF